Sequencing of this TCR beta chain was carried out in a study of T cell responses to AZD1222 COVID-19 vaccine. Repertoires were generated with immunoSEQ multiplex PCR, while TCRdb's copy carries only in-frame clones and drops some. The table has more than 100,000 clones, roughly 88% seen once. The specimen was peripheral blood, collected on day 0 of AZD1222 vaccination. The receptor's source is an adult in good health.

The CDR3 sequence is CASSHELAPLLRGPYEQYF. The CDR3 DNA follows: TGTGCCAGCAGCCACGAACTCGCCCCCCTGCTGCGGGGACCCTACGAGCAGTACTTC. V gene TRBV5-4 combines with J gene TRBJ2-7; TRBD2 might be the D (6 bases). The ends were cut back, 4 bases at V and 2 bases at J, with 28 bases in the middle. The CDR3 is 19 amino acids. The germline V gene encodes CDR1 SGHNT and CDR2 YYREEE (reference sequence). The variable domain in full, completed from reference TRBV5-4 and TRBJ2-7, reads ETGVTQSPTHLIKTRGQQVTLRCSSQSGHNTVSWYQQALGQGPQFIFQYYREEENGRGNFPPRFSGLQFPNYSSELNVNALELDDSALYLCASSHELAPLLRGPYEQYFGPGTRLTVT.